The T cell receptor (beta chain) under discussion was sequenced for a study of radiation and T cells in renal cell carcinoma. The wider study: Nephrectomy followed 15 Gy stereotactic body radiation by 4 weeks. Study outcomes and limitations: In blood, top tumor clones expanded by 2 weeks, shrinking by 4. No pretreatment tumor biopsies were available for baseline clonotypes.

Described time point: blood 2 weeks post-SBRT. Treatment: 15 Gy SBRT to primary tumor, nephrectomy 4 weeks later. Serial blood draws occurred at baseline and 2 and 4 weeks post-SBRT. Looked up from germline, CDR1 is SGHKS and CDR2 is YYEKEE (reference sequence). Trimming pared 4 bases from V and 0 bases from J, leaving 12 bases between. There are 15 residues in the CDR3. In the case of this clone: Its matching antigen is unknown.

Generated by immunoSEQ multiplex PCR, the TCRdb table keeps only in-frame clones and is missing some. The sample holds 100,000 to 150,000 clones; 88% are singletons and the top ten take 5.5% to 6.5%. This clonotype originated in a woman in her 70s with renal cell carcinoma. Source: blood, taken from a patient whose treatment included radiotherapy and nephrectomy. The chain has TRBV5-5 and TRBJ2-3, with D hard to call. CDR3: CASSPPGRSTDTQYF. The CDR3 DNA reads as TGTGCCAGCAGCCCCCCCGGCCGAAGCACAGATACGCAGTATTTT. Filled out from reference TRBV5-5 and TRBJ2-3, the complete variable domain reads DAGVTQSPTHLIKTRGQQVTLRCSPISGHKSVSWYQQVLGQGPQFIFQYYEKEERGRGNFPDRFSARQFPNYSSELNVNALLLGDSALYLCASSPPGRSTDTQYFGPGTRLTVL.